The 14 T cell receptor beta chains presented below share a single source sample, sequenced in a study of T cell changes during pregnancy in multiple sclerosis. TCRdb keeps only in-frame clones here, not all; method: immunoSEQ multiplex PCR. The table lists over 100,000 clones, approximately 90% of them singletons, with less than 2% in the top ten. Here the sequenced sample was peripheral blood, taken in the third trimester of pregnancy. The receptors stem from a female donor with multiple sclerosis, enrolled in a pregnancy study.

The chain recombines TRBV5-4 with TRBJ2-1, with TRBD2 matching 7 bases. The germline gives CDR1 SGHNT, CDR2 YYREEE (reference sequence). V shed 3 bases, J shed 0 bases, and the junction held 3 bases outside the gene matches. This CDR3 region has 15 residues. DNA for the CDR3: TGTGCCAGCAGCTCAAGCGGGAACTCCTACAATGAGCAGTTCTTC. It codes for CASSSSGNSYNEQFF.

The J gene is TRBJ2-7, the V gene TRBV6-6; 10 bases fit TRBD1. The CDR3 is made up of 14 amino acids. CDR1 MNHNY and CDR2 SVGAGI come from the germline V gene (reference sequence). V was pared by 4 bases and J by 5 bases, with 5 bases of the junction left unmatched. The CDR3 nucleotides read TGTGCCAGCAGTTTACCGGGACAGGGGAACGAGCAGTACTTC. It codes for CASSLPGQGNEQYF.

The rearrangement links TRBV6-1 to TRBJ2-3; 10 nucleotides match TRBD2. Trimming cost V 2 bases and J 0 bases; bases outside gene matches: 2. The CDR3 has 16 residues. Germline values: CDR1 MNHNS, CDR2 SASEGT. The CDR3 nucleotides read TGTGCCAGCAGTGAACTTAGCGGGGGGAGCACAGATACGCAGTATTTT. It codes for CASSELSGGSTDTQYF.

The chain is built from TRBV19 and TRBJ2-1, with 8 nucleotides matching TRBD1. Germline V lookup: CDR1 LNHDA, CDR2 SQIVND (reference sequence). J was trimmed by 7 bases and V by 1 base; bases with no gene match: 12. CDR3 length equals 17 residues. The CDR3 DNA reads TGTGCCAGTAGTATAGCCCTGGCGTCCGACAGGGGTAATGAGCAGTTCTTC. It translates to CASSIALASDRGNEQFF.

V usage is TRBV9 and J usage is TRBJ2-3, with 9 bases aligning to TRBD2. V shed 0 bases, J shed 4 bases, and the junction held 3 bases outside the gene matches. There are 15 residues in the CDR3. CDR1 is SGDLS, CDR2 YYNGEE, per germline. CDR3 residues: CASSVDAGGPDTQYF. The CDR3 bases are TGTGCCAGCAGCGTAGACGCGGGAGGGCCAGATACGCAGTATTTT.

The V gene is TRBV30, the J gene TRBJ1-2, with TRBD1 matching 9 bases. CDR3 length: 13 amino acids. Germline lookup yields CDR1 GTSNPN and CDR2 SVGIG (reference sequence). V shed 8 bases, J shed 4 bases, and the junction held 8 bases outside the gene matches. CDR3 sequence (DNA): TGTGCCGGACAGGGGCAGCTCGGCTATGGCTACACCTTC. Residues: CAGQGQLGYGYTF. Filled out from reference TRBV30 and TRBJ1-2, the complete variable domain reads SQTIHQWPATLVQPVGSPLSLECTVEGTSNPNLYWYRQAAGRGLQLLFYSVGIGQISSEVPQNLSASRPQDRQFILSSKKLLLSDSGFYLCAGQGQLGYGYTFGSGTRLTVV.

The chain has TRBV25-1 and TRBJ1-2; no reliable D call. The length of the CDR3 is 11 residues. Trimming cost V 3 bases and J 4 bases, with 3 bases left between them. In germline, CDR1 is MGHDK, CDR2 SYGVNS. The CDR3 protein is CASSDLYGYTF. In DNA, the CDR3 is TGTGCCAGCAGTGACCTCTATGGCTACACCTTC.

The rearrangement links TRBV7-2 to TRBJ2-3; TRBD2 aligns across 16 bases. Germline V gene lookup returns CDR1 SGHTA and CDR2 FQGNSA. V was clipped by 2 bases and J by 5 bases; unmatched bases: 7. The CDR3 is 18 amino acids. As DNA, the CDR3 is TGTGCCAGCAGCTTATTGGGACTAGCGGGAGGGCCTGGAGATACGCAGTATTTT. Translation: CASSLLGLAGGPGDTQYF.

The genes are TRBV9 and TRBJ1-1; D not certain. CDR3 length: 13 residues. Germline loops: CDR1 SGDLS, CDR2 YYNGEE. V was cut by 4 bases and J by 3 bases, with 10 bases left in between. This CDR3 is CASSREGYTEAFF. CDR3 DNA: TGTGCCAGCAGCCGGGAAGGGTACACTGAAGCTTTCTTT. Combining the CDR3 with reference TRBV9 and TRBJ1-1 gives the whole variable domain DSGVTQTPKHLITATGQRVTLRCSPRSGDLSVYWYQQSLDQGLQFLIQYYNGEERAKGNILERFSAQQFPDLHSELNLSSLELGDSALYFCASSREGYTEAFFGQGTRLTVV.

The rearrangement joins TRBV5-4 to TRBJ2-3, with 7 bases aligning to TRBD1. This CDR3 is 14 amino acids long. In germline, CDR1 is SGHNT, CDR2 YYREEE (reference sequence). Germline trimming cut 5 bases from V and 1 base from J; bases unmatched to any gene: 4. The CDR3 sequence is CASRGQPGTDTQYF. CDR3 coding DNA: TGTGCCAGCAGGGGACAGCCGGGCACAGATACGCAGTATTTT. Complete variable domain (other parts from reference TRBV5-4 and TRBJ2-3): ETGVTQSPTHLIKTRGQQVTLRCSSQSGHNTVSWYQQALGQGPQFIFQYYREEENGRGNFPPRFSGLQFPNYSSELNVNALELDDSALYLCASRGQPGTDTQYFGPGTRLTVL.

The V and J genes are TRBV10-1 and TRBJ1-5, with 9 positions matching TRBD1. Trimming cost V 6 bases and J 6 bases; bases outside gene matches: 3. Germline V gives CDR1 WNHNN, CDR2 SYGVQD (reference sequence). The CDR3 contains 13 residues. The CDR3 protein is CASRGQGPQPQHF. The CDR3 DNA sequence: TGCGCCAGCAGGGGACAGGGCCCTCAGCCCCAGCATTTT.

The rearrangement uses TRBV6-1 and TRBJ1-2, with D tentatively TRBD1 (5 bases). V gave up 11 bases and J gave up 2 bases, with 18 bases separating them. Germline V CDR1 and CDR2: MNHNS, SASEGT. This CDR3 spans 14 amino acids. The CDR3 nucleotides read TGTGCCGGGGGGTTCGATGCGGGCAACTATGGCTACACCTTC. This codes for CAGGFDAGNYGYTF.

The V gene is TRBV4-2, the J gene TRBJ2-3; 12 nucleotides align to TRBD2. Germline loops: CDR1 LGHNA, CDR2 YNFKEQ. The CDR3 runs to 17 residues. J gave up 2 bases and V 4 bases, and 7 bases lay outside the gene matches. This CDR3 is CASSLGASGGATDTQYF. In nucleotides, the CDR3 is TGTGCCAGCAGCCTCGGGGCTAGCGGGGGGGCCACAGATACGCAGTATTTT.

This chain joins TRBV6-1 and TRBJ1-2; D perhaps matches TRBD1 (5 bases). V gave up 6 bases and J gave up 4 bases, with 18 bases separating them. The CDR3 spans 15 residues. The V gene's germline CDR1 is MNHNS and CDR2 SASEGT. The CDR3 DNA is TGTGCCAGCAGACCTCAGGGACTAGCACCCTATGGCTACACCTTC. Protein product: CASRPQGLAPYGYTF.